This TCR beta chain was documented in a study of vaccination effects on CD4 cells after COVID-19. Overall study results and limits: Vaccine-induced new clones formed most post-vaccine spike-reactive clones in convalescents.

Once cultured for approximately ten days, the cells underwent separation to obtain CD4+ T cells. Generated by immunoSEQ multiplex PCR, the TCRdb table keeps only in-frame clones and is missing some. This repertoire shows more than 60,000 clones, just over 70% found once; its top ten account for 20% to 25%. Regarding this clone: The antigen remains unidentified.

CDR1 and CDR2 from the germline V gene are LNHDA and SQIVND (reference sequence). V lost 3 bases and J lost 7, with 13 bases in between. The CDR3 sequence is 15 residues long. The clonotype originates from a human donor who had a prior SARS-CoV-2 infection. Source: CD4+ T cells from PBMCs cultured without peptide, taken before COVID-19 vaccination. The chain employs TRBV19 and TRBJ1-6; D is undetermined. The CDR3 loop is CASSILRHGNSPLHF. For the CDR3, the DNA is TGTGCCAGTAGTATTCTCCGACATGGCAATTCACCCCTCCACTTT.